Below are 5 T cell receptor beta chains sequenced from a single sample in a study of technical replicates of blood from a few donors. TCRdb keeps only in-frame clones here, not all; method: immunoSEQ multiplex PCR. The table lists some 98,000 clones, approximately 96% of them singletons. Sequencing was done on a sample of T cells isolated from PBMCs. These receptors came from a human donor in good health.

The chain employs TRBV15 and TRBJ2-7; tentatively, D is TRBD2 (5 bases). Germline lookup yields CDR1 LNHNV and CDR2 YYDKDF (reference sequence). The length of the CDR3 is 14 residues. Deletions cut 0 bases from V and 4 bases from J, with 10 bases between. The CDR3 DNA reads TGTGCCACCAGCAGAGATTATACGGGGTACGAGCAGTACTTC. It codes for CATSRDYTGYEQYF.

This chain connects TRBV19 to TRBJ2-7, with 9 bases identical to TRBD1. The junction had 10 bases not matched to a gene; V was cut back by 4 bases and J by 6 bases. CDR3 length: 15 amino acids. Germline V CDR1 and CDR2: LNHDA, SQIVND (reference sequence). The CDR3, as DNA: TGTGCCAGTAGTAACCCGGGACAGGGTTACGGCGAGCAGTACTTC. This codes for CASSNPGQGYGEQYF.

The rearrangement links TRBV7-2 to TRBJ2-3; 11 bases line up with TRBD2. The trim removed 4 bases at V and 2 bases at J, leaving 2 bases unmatched. Germline loops: CDR1 SGHTA, CDR2 FQGNSA. The CDR3 loop spans 15 amino acids. DNA of the CDR3: TGTGCCAGCAGCTCGACTAGCGGGACCACAGATACGCAGTATTTT. Protein sequence: CASSSTSGTTDTQYF.

This chain connects TRBV14 to TRBJ1-1; 9 nucleotides match TRBD1. J gave up 1 base and V 3 bases, and 12 bases lay outside the gene matches. This CDR3 has 18 residues. Germline CDR1 and CDR2: SGHDN and FVKESK. The CDR3 coding sequence is TGTGCCAGCAGCCAGGAATGGGAGGGGACAGGGCCGAACACTGAAGCTTTCTTT. Protein sequence: CASSQEWEGTGPNTEAFF.

The chain links TRBV19 to TRBJ2-7; 8 nucleotides agree with TRBD1. CDR1 is LNHDA, CDR2 SQIVND, per germline (reference sequence). This CDR3 spans 13 amino acids. V lost 3 bases to trimming and J lost 6 bases; unmatched junction nucleotides: 4. DNA for the CDR3: TGTGCCAGTAGTATCCAACAGGGGGTCGAGCAGTACTTC. Translated: CASSIQQGVEQYF.